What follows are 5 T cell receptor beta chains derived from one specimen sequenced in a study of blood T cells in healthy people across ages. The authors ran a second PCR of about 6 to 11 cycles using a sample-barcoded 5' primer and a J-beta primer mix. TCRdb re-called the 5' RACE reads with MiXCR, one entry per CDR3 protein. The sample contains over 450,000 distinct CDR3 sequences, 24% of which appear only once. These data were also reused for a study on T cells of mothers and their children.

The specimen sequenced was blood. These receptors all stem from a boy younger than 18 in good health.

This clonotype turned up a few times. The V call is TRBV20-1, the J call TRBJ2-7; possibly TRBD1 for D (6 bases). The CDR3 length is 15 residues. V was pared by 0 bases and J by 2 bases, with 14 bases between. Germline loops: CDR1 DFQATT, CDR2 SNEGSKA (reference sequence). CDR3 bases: TGCAGTGCTAGAGATATGGGACAAGGGACCTACGAGCAGTACTTC. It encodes CSARDMGQGTYEQYF.

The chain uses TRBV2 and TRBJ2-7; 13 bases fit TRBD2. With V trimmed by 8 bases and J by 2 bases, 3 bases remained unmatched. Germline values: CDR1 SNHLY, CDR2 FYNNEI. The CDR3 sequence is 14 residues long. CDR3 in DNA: TGTGCCAGCGGGACTAGCGGGACTACCTACGAGCAGTACTTC. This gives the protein CASGTSGTTYEQYF.

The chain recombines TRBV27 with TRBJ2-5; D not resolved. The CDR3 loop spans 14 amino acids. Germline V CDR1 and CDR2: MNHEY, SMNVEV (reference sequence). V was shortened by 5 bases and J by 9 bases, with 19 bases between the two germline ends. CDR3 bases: TGTGCCAGCAGTGCGGACCTGCTCGGTGGGGCCCAGTACTTC. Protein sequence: CASSADLLGGAQYF.

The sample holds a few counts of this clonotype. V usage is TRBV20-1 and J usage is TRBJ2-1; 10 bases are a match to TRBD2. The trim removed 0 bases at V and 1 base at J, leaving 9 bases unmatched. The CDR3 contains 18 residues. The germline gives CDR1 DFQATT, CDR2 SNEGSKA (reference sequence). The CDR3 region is CSARDASGSSGSYNEQFF. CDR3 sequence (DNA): TGCAGTGCTAGAGATGCTAGCGGGAGTAGTGGGTCCTACAATGAGCAGTTCTTC.

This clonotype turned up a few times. The CDR3 nucleotides read TGTGCCAGCAGCCCCAGACTTGCGGAAAGAAAACTATACAATGAGCAGTTCTTC. Amino acids: CASSPRLAERKLYNEQFF. The chain has TRBV11-2 and TRBJ2-5; D ambiguous. The J call may be wrong; the DNA end is better matched by TRBJ2-1. Germline CDR1 is SGHAT and CDR2 is FQNNGV. This CDR3 is 18 amino acids long.